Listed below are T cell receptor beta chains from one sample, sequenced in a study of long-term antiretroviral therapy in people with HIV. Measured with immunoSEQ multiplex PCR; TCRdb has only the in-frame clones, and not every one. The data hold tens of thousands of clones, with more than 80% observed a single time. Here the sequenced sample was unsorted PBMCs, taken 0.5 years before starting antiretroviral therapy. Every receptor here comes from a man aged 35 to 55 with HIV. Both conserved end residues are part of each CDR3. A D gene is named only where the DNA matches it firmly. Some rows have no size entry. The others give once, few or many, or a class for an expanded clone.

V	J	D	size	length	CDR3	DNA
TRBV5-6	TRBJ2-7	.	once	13	CASSLVGHYEQYF	TGTGCCAGCAGCTTGGTGGGACACTACGAGCAGTACTTC
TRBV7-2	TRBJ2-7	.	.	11	CASSSGLSEYF	TGTGCCAGCAGCTCCGGCCTCTCCGAGTACTTC
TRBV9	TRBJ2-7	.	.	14	CASSVGGSGYEQYF	TGTGCCAGCAGCGTAGGAGGGTCCGGCTACGAGCAGTACTTC
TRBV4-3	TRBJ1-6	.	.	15	CASSQDRGRRSPLHF	TGCGCCAGCAGCCAAGATCGGGGCCGGAGATCACCCCTCCACTTT
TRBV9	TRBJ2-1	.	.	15	CASSVAGGPYNEQFF	TGTGCCAGCAGCGTAGCGGGGGGCCCCTACAATGAGCAGTTCTTC
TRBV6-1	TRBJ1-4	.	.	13	CASRDTLREKLFF	TGTGCCAGCAGGGATACCCTAAGAGAAAAACTGTTTTTT
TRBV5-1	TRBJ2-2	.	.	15	CASSLEPGPTGELFF	TGCGCCAGCAGCTTGGAACCAGGGCCGACCGGGGAGCTGTTTTTT
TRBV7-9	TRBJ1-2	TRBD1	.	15	CASSLTLTGRYGYTF	TGTGCCAGCAGCTTGACCTTGACAGGGCGCTATGGCTACACCTTC
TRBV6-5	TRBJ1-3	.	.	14	CASSYKSSGNTIYF	TGTGCCAGCAGTTACAAAAGCTCTGGAAACACCATATATTTT
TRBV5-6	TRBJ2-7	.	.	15	CASSLRAGVHYEQYF	TGTGCCAGCAGCTTGAGGGCAGGGGTTCACTACGAGCAGTACTTC
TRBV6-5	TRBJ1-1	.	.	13	CASRTRGDTEAFF	TGTGCCAGCCGAACAAGAGGGGACACTGAAGCTTTCTTT
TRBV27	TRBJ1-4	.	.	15	CASSLRGATNEKLFF	TGTGCCAGCAGTTTACGTGGGGCAACTAATGAAAAACTGTTTTTT
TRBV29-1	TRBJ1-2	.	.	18	CGGIGYGPKEDTNYGYTF	TGCGGTGGGATCGGATACGGCCCGAAGGAGGATACTAACTATGGCTACACCTTC
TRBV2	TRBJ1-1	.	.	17	CASRVHEGQPEGSEAFF	TGTGCCAGCAGGGTCCACGAGGGTCAACCCGAAGGGTCGGAAGCTTTCTTT
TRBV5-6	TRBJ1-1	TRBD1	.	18	CASSLAGGLGQANTEAFF	TGTGCCAGCAGCTTGGCCGGGGGACTGGGACAGGCGAACACTGAAGCTTTCTTT
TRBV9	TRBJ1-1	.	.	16	CASSVGNVGEDTEAFF	TGTGCCAGCAGCGTAGGGAACGTGGGAGAGGACACTGAAGCTTTCTTT
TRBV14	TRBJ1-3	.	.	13	CASSQQVGNTIYF	TGTGCCAGCAGCCAACAGGTTGGAAACACCATATATTTT